The next 5 T cell receptor beta chains were all read from a single sample in a study of shared clonotypes between healthy human individuals. The table came from immunoSEQ multiplex PCR; TCRdb's copy has only in-frame clones and leaves some out. The profile shows some 1 million clones, about 70% of them singletons. The sequenced sample was memory CD4+ T cells sorted from blood. The subset denotes: CD45RA-negative fraction. The receptors were gathered from a man between 18 and 29 years old in good health.

J is TRBJ1-6 and V is TRBV28; perhaps TRBD1 as D (6 bases). V lost 3 bases and J lost 8, with 11 bases in between. Germline V gene lookup returns CDR1 MDHEN and CDR2 SYDVKM. CDR3 length: 14 residues. The CDR3 DNA is TGTGCCAGCAGTTTGAGCAGGGGAGATTCACCCCTCCACTTT. Protein product: CASSLSRGDSPLHF. Combining the CDR3 with reference TRBV28 and TRBJ1-6 gives the whole variable domain DVKVTQSSRYLVKRTGEKVFLECVQDMDHENMFWYRQDPGLGLRLIYFSYDVKMKEKGDIPEGYSVSREKKERFSLILESASTNQTSMYLCASSLSRGDSPLHFGNGTRLTVT.

DNA for the CDR3: TGTGCCAGCAGCGTCGGGACTCAGGGATTTCGGCAGCCCCAGCATTTT. Its translation is CASSVGTQGFRQPQHF. J is TRBJ1-5 and V is TRBV2; a weak D match, TRBD1 (5 bases). The germline V and J ends were trimmed by 6 bases and 7 bases, with 22 bases remaining between them. Per the germline V gene, CDR1 is SNHLY and CDR2 is FYNNEI. This CDR3 has 16 residues.

This clone came up a few times. The rearrangement links TRBV6-6 to TRBJ1-4; no reliable D call. The CDR3 contains 14 residues. V lost 2 bases, J lost 5 bases, and 9 bases lay in between. Germline V gene data show CDR1 as MNHNY and CDR2 as SVGAGI (reference sequence). CDR3 nucleotides: TGTGCCAGCAGTTACCACGGTCTGAATGAAAAACTGTTTTTT. Protein product: CASSYHGLNEKLFF.

This chain joins TRBV7-9 and TRBJ1-5; no clear D. Germline V gene data show CDR1 as SEHNR and CDR2 as FQNEAQ (reference sequence). This CDR3 has 14 residues. Trimming left V 5 bases short and J 2 bases short, with 10 bases between. This CDR3 reads CASSPVDGNQPQHF. As DNA, the CDR3 is TGTGCCAGCAGCCCGGTGGACGGCAATCAGCCCCAGCATTTT. The entire variable domain, with the rest obtained from reference TRBV7-9 and TRBJ1-5, is as follows: DTGVSQNPRHKITKRGQNVTFRCDPISEHNRLYWYRQTLGQGPEFLTYFQNEAQLEKSRLLSDRFSAERPKGSFSTLEIQRTEQGDSAMYLCASSPVDGNQPQHFGDGTRLSIL.

V gene TRBV19 combines with J gene TRBJ2-2; 9 bases align to TRBD2. Germline CDR1 and CDR2: LNHDA and SQIVND (reference sequence). J was trimmed by 6 bases and V by 1 base; bases with no gene match: 3. The CDR3 has 15 residues. Here the CDR3 reads CASSIVSSGAGELFF. DNA of the CDR3: TGTGCCAGTAGTATAGTTTCTAGCGGGGCCGGGGAGCTGTTTTTT.